Shown below are 31 T cell receptor beta chains from a single sample sequenced in a study of cytomegalovirus exposure and HLA in healthy donors (dated by TCRdb to 2016 to 2017). Receptors were amplified or captured by the immunoSEQ multiplex PCR assay. For the multiplex PCR, a mixture combining 60 forward primers for TCR Vbeta segments and 13 reverse primers for TCR Jbeta segments was used. This immuneACCESS table, as held by TCRdb, lists in-frame sequences with V and J called but not all clones. Of the missing ones, under half trace to an unresolved V gene in checked studies; the others have no known cause. This sample comprises 150,000 to 200,000 clones, around 83% of them detected only once. Around 1.2% of the sample belongs to the ten largest clones. The sequencing sample was made of PBMCs. The source of these receptors is a girl aged 2 to 10 in good health and CMV-seropositive.

V usage is TRBV6-4 and J usage is TRBJ2-7; 9 positions match TRBD2. Trimming removed 4 bases from V and 6 bases from J; junction bases left unmatched: 7. The CDR3 sequence is 14 residues long. Germline CDR1 MRHNA, CDR2 SNTAGT. CDR3 nucleotides: TGTGCCAGCAGTGTTGAAGCGGGAGGTTCCGAGCAGTACTTC. Protein sequence: CASSVEAGGSEQYF.

The V call is TRBV9, the J call TRBJ1-4; D uncertain. V lost 4 bases to trimming and J lost 7 bases, with 14 bases between them. CDR3 length: 14 residues. The germline V gene has CDR1 SGDLS and CDR2 YYNGEE. The CDR3 region has the DNA TGTGCCAGCAGCCCTCGGGATCAGTTTGAAAAACTGTTTTTT. Protein: CASSPRDQFEKLFF. Full variable domain (missing parts from reference TRBV9 and TRBJ1-4): DSGVTQTPKHLITATGQRVTLRCSPRSGDLSVYWYQQSLDQGLQFLIQYYNGEERAKGNILERFSAQQFPDLHSELNLSSLELGDSALYFCASSPRDQFEKLFFGSGTQLSVL.

The chain carries TRBV5-4 and TRBJ2-7; 7 nucleotides line up with TRBD2. J gave up 4 bases and V 4 bases, and 17 bases lay outside the gene matches. This CDR3 is 17 amino acids long. Germline CDR1 is SGHNT and CDR2 is YYREEE (reference sequence). The CDR3 bases are TGTGCCAGCAGCCCAGACGTGGGTCTAGCGGTGGGTTACGAGCAGTACTTC. As protein: CASSPDVGLAVGYEQYF.

This chain links TRBV5-1 with TRBJ2-1; 8 bases agree with TRBD2. The CDR3 is made up of 15 amino acids. V shed 3 bases, J shed 1 base, and the junction held 3 bases outside the gene matches. Germline V gene lookup returns CDR1 SGHRS and CDR2 YFSETQ. CDR3 in amino acids: CASSSGTSSYNEQFF. Written as DNA, the CDR3 is TGCGCCAGCAGCTCCGGGACTAGTTCCTACAATGAGCAGTTCTTC.

The CDR3: CASSLLFPGNNEQFF. CDR3 nucleotides: TGTGCCAGCAGTTTGCTTTTCCCCGGGAACAATGAGCAGTTCTTC. The V gene is TRBV28, the J gene TRBJ2-1; D may be TRBD2 (5 bases). The germline CDR1 and CDR2 sequences are MDHEN and SYDVKM. The CDR3 has 15 amino acids. V dropped 3 bases and J dropped 5 bases, with 14 bases sitting between them.

The chain couples TRBV7-2 to TRBJ1-2; D is unclear. CDR1 and CDR2 (germline): SGHTA, FQGNSA. V gave up 1 base and J gave up 6 bases, with 18 bases separating them. The CDR3 length is 16 residues. CDR3 sequence: CASSLVGGSTRHGYTF. The CDR3 DNA follows: TGTGCCAGCAGCTTAGTCGGCGGCTCGACCCGCCATGGCTACACCTTC.

With regard to this clone: This specimen includes other DNA sequences encoding the same CDR3. CDR3 sequence reads: CASSWGLRTETQYF. The CDR3 DNA reads TGTGCCAGCAGTTGGGGCTTGAGGACGGAGACCCAGTACTTC. The J gene is TRBJ2-5, the V gene TRBV6-5; a possible D gene is TRBD1 (5 bases). The CDR3 is 14 amino acids. Trimming took 4 bases from V and 5 from J, leaving 14 bases between them. Germline V gene sequence: CDR1 MNHEY, CDR2 SVGAGI.

The chain carries TRBV6-1 and TRBJ2-2; 11 bases are a match to TRBD1. The ends lost 8 bases at V and 5 bases at J; junction bases unmatched: 7. CDR3 length: 15 residues. In germline, CDR1 is MNHNS, CDR2 SASEGT. The CDR3 region is CASRPGTGGTGELFF. CDR3 sequence (DNA): TGTGCCAGCCGCCCCGGGACAGGGGGAACCGGGGAGCTGTTTTTT.

V usage is TRBV7-6 and J usage is TRBJ2-1, with 10 bases lining up with TRBD2. The V segment lost 9 bases and the J segment 1 base; nucleotides outside the gene matches: 12. CDR3 length: 17 amino acids. Germline V gene lookup returns CDR1 SGHVS and CDR2 FNYEAQ. Here the CDR3 reads CASSAGLAGESYNEQFF. CDR3 nucleotide sequence: TGTGCCAGTAGTGCAGGGCTAGCGGGAGAATCCTACAATGAGCAGTTCTTC.

This chain connects TRBV27 to TRBJ2-1, with D possibly being TRBD1 (6 bases). CDR3 length: 13 residues. V gave up 3 bases and J gave up 6 bases, with 9 bases separating them. The germline gives CDR1 MNHEY, CDR2 SMNVEV (reference sequence). CDR3 residues: CASSFGRGNEQFF. In DNA form, the CDR3 reads TGTGCCAGCAGTTTTGGCAGGGGCAATGAGCAGTTCTTC.

This chain links TRBV10-2 with TRBJ2-3; 9 bases map to TRBD2. The trim removed 4 bases at V and 2 bases at J, leaving 16 bases unmatched. The CDR3 totals 19 residues. Germline lookup yields CDR1 WSHSY and CDR2 SAAADI. The CDR3 region has the DNA TGCGCCAGCAGTGGGGTTAGCGGGAGTCCCCTGATATACACAGATACGCAGTATTTT. This gives the protein CASSGVSGSPLIYTDTQYF.

In this sample, this clone turned up once. The chain is built from TRBV5-1 and TRBJ1-1; no clear D gene. The length of the CDR3 is 14 residues. Trimming cost V 4 bases and J 2 bases, with 12 bases left between them. Germline V CDR1 and CDR2: SGHRS, YFSETQ. The chain's CDR3 is CASSKAGYNTEAFF. CDR3 DNA: TGCGCCAGCAGCAAGGCGGGCTATAACACTGAAGCTTTCTTT.

The J gene is TRBJ2-1, the V gene TRBV9, with TRBD2 identical over 12 bases. The CDR3 totals 15 residues. Trimming cost V 3 bases and J 10 bases; bases outside gene matches: 8. Per the germline V gene, CDR1 is SGDLS and CDR2 is YYNGEE. The CDR3 sequence: CASSASSGGAGEQFF. The CDR3 DNA reads TGTGCCAGCAGCGCCTCTAGCGGGGGGGCGGGGGAGCAGTTCTTC.

For the CDR3, the DNA is TGCGCCAGCAGAAGAGAGCGGGAGTGGTACGAGCAGTACTTC. Its translation is CASRREREWYEQYF. The V gene is TRBV5-1, the J gene TRBJ2-7; TRBD2 aligns across 8 bases. This CDR3 contains 14 residues. Germline V CDR1 and CDR2: SGHRS, YFSETQ. The trim removed 5 bases at V and 4 bases at J, leaving 8 bases unmatched.

The chain combines TRBV5-1 with TRBJ1-2; D uncertain. The CDR3 length is 17 residues. The ends were cut back, 4 bases at V and 4 bases at J, with 23 bases in the middle. CDR1 and CDR2 from the germline V gene are SGHRS and YFSETQ. The CDR3 DNA reads TGCGCCAGCAGCCAGACCGGAGGCAGGACCGGCATCTATGGCTACACCTTC. Amino acid sequence: CASSQTGGRTGIYGYTF.

This clone was observed a handful of times. The chain uses TRBV5-6 and TRBJ1-1, with D possibly TRBD1 on 5 matching bases. The V end was cut by 4 bases, the J end by 0 bases, with 13 bases between. Germline-derived CDR1 and CDR2 are SGHDT and YYEEEE. The CDR3 spans 15 residues. The CDR3 protein is CASSPGPGLNTEAFF. The CDR3 region has the DNA TGTGCCAGCAGCCCAGGGCCAGGATTGAACACTGAAGCTTTCTTT.

This chain uses TRBV5-1 with TRBJ2-7; 7 bases agree with TRBD2. Germline assignment: CDR1 SGHRS and CDR2 YFSETQ. This CDR3 is built from 15 residues. The V and J ends lost 4 bases and 3 bases, in that order; junction bases with no gene match: 10. CDR3 region: CASSLPAGLGYEQYF. The CDR3 DNA follows: TGCGCCAGCAGCCTACCAGCGGGACTGGGCTACGAGCAGTACTTC.

CDR3 residues: CASSLESSGIYEQYF. CDR3 DNA sequence: TGTGCCAGCAGTCTTGAATCTAGCGGGATCTACGAGCAGTACTTC. V usage is TRBV6-1 and J usage is TRBJ2-7; 9 nucleotides agree with TRBD2. Trimming took 5 bases from V and 3 from J; bases not matched to a gene: 8. Per germline, CDR1 MNHNS and CDR2 SASEGT. The CDR3 totals 15 residues.

The CDR3 protein is CASSSEQGTEAFF. The CDR3 region has the DNA TGCGCCAGCAGCTCCGAACAGGGCACTGAAGCTTTCTTT. The V call is TRBV5-1, the J call TRBJ1-1, with D possibly TRBD1 on 6 matching bases. This CDR3 region has 13 residues. V lost 3 bases and J 4 bases, leaving 10 bases between the germline ends. Looked up from germline, CDR1 is SGHRS and CDR2 is YFSETQ.

The CDR3: CASSQDWGDTEAFF. CDR3 bases: TGTGCCAGCAGCCAAGACTGGGGGGACACTGAAGCTTTCTTT. The chain is built from TRBV14 and TRBJ1-1; D might be TRBD1 (5 bases). The V and J ends lost 0 bases and 3 bases respectively, with 8 bases between them. The CDR3 is 14 residues long. The germline gives CDR1 SGHDN, CDR2 FVKESK.

This clone has more than one count but fewer than ten. The rearrangement joins TRBV5-1 to TRBJ1-4, with 10 bases fitting TRBD1. This CDR3 is built from 17 residues. The germline gives CDR1 SGHRS, CDR2 YFSETQ. Trimming removed 0 bases from V and 8 bases from J; junction bases left unmatched: 10. CDR3 in amino acids: CASSLVGVGQGEEKLFF. The CDR3 coding sequence is TGCGCCAGCAGCTTGGTCGGAGTTGGACAGGGGGAAGAAAAACTGTTTTTT.

The chain combines TRBV7-8 with TRBJ2-7, with D perhaps matching TRBD1 (5 bases). V lost 1 base to trimming and J lost 4 bases, with 20 bases between them. The CDR3 sequence is 17 residues long. Per the germline V gene, CDR1 is SGHVS and CDR2 is FQNEAQ. Written as DNA, the CDR3 is TGTGCCAGCAGCTTAGAATTAGACAGAACCCTTAGGTACGAGCAGTACTTC. Protein: CASSLELDRTLRYEQYF.

This chain uses TRBV14 with TRBJ2-7; D unclear. Germline-derived CDR1 and CDR2 are SGHDN and FVKESK. Trimming cost V 3 bases and J 4 bases, with 16 bases left between them. The CDR3 length is 15 residues. The CDR3 here is CASSHPTEVLYEQYF. Here the CDR3 DNA reads TGTGCCAGCAGCCACCCGACTGAGGTTCTTTACGAGCAGTACTTC.

The genes are TRBV30 and TRBJ1-3; D is ambiguous. From germline, CDR1 is GTSNPN and CDR2 SVGIG (reference sequence). This CDR3 region has 15 residues. Trimming shortened V by 0 bases and J by 0 bases, and 9 bases separated the two germline ends. The DNA of the CDR3 is TGTGCCTGGAGTGTACCCAGGTACTCTGGAAACACCATATATTTT. Amino acid sequence: CAWSVPRYSGNTIYF.

The chain links TRBV6-1 to TRBJ1-1; D is uncertain. Germline V lookup: CDR1 MNHNS, CDR2 SASEGT. This CDR3 is 13 amino acids long. With 4 bases removed from V and 3 bases from J, the gap between germline ends came to 9 bases. The CDR3 reads CASSGFGYTEAFF. The CDR3 bases are TGTGCCAGCAGTGGTTTCGGTTACACTGAAGCTTTCTTT.

The chain links TRBV2 to TRBJ2-7; 8 bases match TRBD2. With 5 bases clipped from V and 7 bases from J, the junction kept 10 bases outside the gene matches. CDR1 is SNHLY, CDR2 FYNNEI, per germline. This CDR3 has 14 residues. CDR3 protein: CASSLTSGFSEQYF. CDR3 DNA sequence: TGTGCCAGCAGTTTAACTAGCGGCTTTTCTGAGCAGTACTTC.

The gene calls are TRBV4-1 and TRBJ1-6; 12 bases line up with TRBD1. V lost 3 bases, J lost 9 bases, and 12 bases stayed unmatched. The CDR3 loop spans 18 amino acids. Per the germline V gene, CDR1 is MGHRA and CDR2 is YSYEKL. Here the CDR3 reads CASSHQKGRDRGPSPLHF. The CDR3 DNA follows: TGCGCCAGCAGCCACCAAAAGGGGCGGGACAGGGGGCCTTCACCCCTCCACTTT.

This CDR3 reads CACTGANNYGYTF. The CDR3 DNA reads TGTGCCTGTACAGGGGCGAATAACTATGGCTACACCTTC. The chain has TRBV30 and TRBJ1-2; 7 positions agree with TRBD1. V was pared by 6 bases and J by 1 base, with 5 bases of the junction left unmatched. CDR1 is GTSNPN, CDR2 SVGIG, per germline (reference sequence). The CDR3 length is 13 residues.

This chain joins TRBV29-1 and TRBJ2-1; TRBD2 agrees at 7 bases. The CDR3 covers 12 residues. With 4 bases clipped from V and 7 bases from J, the junction kept 4 bases outside the gene matches. CDR1 and CDR2 (germline): SQVTM, ANQGSEA. This CDR3 is CSVVGGGNEQFF. In DNA, the CDR3 is TGCAGCGTTGTTGGGGGAGGGAATGAGCAGTTCTTC.

CDR3 region: CASSSGGTEAFF. In DNA, the CDR3 is TGTGCCAGCAGCTCAGGGGGCACTGAAGCTTTCTTT. V and J are TRBV11-2 and TRBJ1-1; 7 bases are a match to TRBD1. Germline CDR1 is SGHAT and CDR2 is FQNNGV. The CDR3 loop spans 12 amino acids. After removal of 4 bases from V and 4 bases from J, the junction contained 0 bases not matched to a gene. Based on the CDR3 plus reference TRBV11-2 and TRBJ1-1, the full variable domain is EAGVAQSPRYKIIEKRQSVAFWCNPISGHATLYWYQQILGQGPKLLIQFQNNGVVDDSQLPKDRFSAERLKGVDSTLKIQPAKLEDSAVYLCASSSGGTEAFFGQGTRLTVV.

The chain links TRBV7-6 to TRBJ1-2; 12 bases fit TRBD1. This CDR3 has 15 residues. Unmatched junction bases numbered 4, after V lost 5 bases and J lost 3 bases. The germline V gene has CDR1 SGHVS and CDR2 FNYEAQ. The CDR3 DNA follows: TGTGCCAGCAGCCCCGGGACAGGGGGCGACTATGGCTACACCTTC. Translated: CASSPGTGGDYGYTF.